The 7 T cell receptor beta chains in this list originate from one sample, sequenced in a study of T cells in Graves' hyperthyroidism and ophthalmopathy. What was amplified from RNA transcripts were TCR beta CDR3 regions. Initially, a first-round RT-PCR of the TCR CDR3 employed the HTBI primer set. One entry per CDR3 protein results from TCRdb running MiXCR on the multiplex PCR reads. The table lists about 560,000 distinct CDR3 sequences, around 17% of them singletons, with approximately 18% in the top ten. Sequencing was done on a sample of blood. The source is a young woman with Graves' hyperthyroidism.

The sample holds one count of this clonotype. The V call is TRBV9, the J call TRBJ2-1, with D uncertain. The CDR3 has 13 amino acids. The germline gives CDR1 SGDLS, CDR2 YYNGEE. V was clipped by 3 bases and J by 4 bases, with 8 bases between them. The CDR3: CASSALGYNEQFF. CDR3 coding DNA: TGTGCCAGCAGCGCATTAGGGTACAATGAGCAGTTCTTC.

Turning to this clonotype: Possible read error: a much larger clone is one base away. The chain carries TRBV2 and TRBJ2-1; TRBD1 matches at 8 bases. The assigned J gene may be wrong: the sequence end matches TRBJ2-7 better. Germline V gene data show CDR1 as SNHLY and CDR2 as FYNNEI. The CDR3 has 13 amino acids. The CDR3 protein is CASRDRTYNEQYF. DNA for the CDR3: TGTGCCAGCCGGGACAGGACATACAATGAGCAGTACTTC.

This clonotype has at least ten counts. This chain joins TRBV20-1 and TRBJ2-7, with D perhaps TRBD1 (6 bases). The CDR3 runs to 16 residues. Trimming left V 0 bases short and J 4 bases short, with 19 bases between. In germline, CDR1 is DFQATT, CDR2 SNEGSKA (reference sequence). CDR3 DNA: TGCAGTGCTAGAGATGAGTTGAACAGGGTAGGATACGAGCAGTACTTC. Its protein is CSARDELNRVGYEQYF.

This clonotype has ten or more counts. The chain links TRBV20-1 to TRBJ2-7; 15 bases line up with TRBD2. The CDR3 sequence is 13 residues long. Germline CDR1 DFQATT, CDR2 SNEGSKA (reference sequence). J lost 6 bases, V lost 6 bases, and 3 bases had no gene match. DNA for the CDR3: TGCAGTGCCTCGGGACTAGCGGGAGGCGAGCAGTACTTC. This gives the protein CSASGLAGGEQYF.

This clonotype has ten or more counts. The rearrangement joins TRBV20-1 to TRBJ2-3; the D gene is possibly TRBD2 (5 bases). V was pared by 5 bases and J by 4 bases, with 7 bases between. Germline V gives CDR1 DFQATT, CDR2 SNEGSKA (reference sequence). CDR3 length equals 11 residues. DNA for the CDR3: TGCAGTGCTTATAGCGCAGATACGCAGTATTTT. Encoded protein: CSAYSADTQYF.

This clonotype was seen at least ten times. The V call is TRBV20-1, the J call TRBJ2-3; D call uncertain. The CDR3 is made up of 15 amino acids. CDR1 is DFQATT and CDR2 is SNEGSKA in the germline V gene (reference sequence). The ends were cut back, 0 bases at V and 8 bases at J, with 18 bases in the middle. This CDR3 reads CSAREDPDSTSTQYF. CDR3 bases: TGCAGTGCTAGAGAGGACCCAGATTCGACCAGTACGCAGTATTTT.

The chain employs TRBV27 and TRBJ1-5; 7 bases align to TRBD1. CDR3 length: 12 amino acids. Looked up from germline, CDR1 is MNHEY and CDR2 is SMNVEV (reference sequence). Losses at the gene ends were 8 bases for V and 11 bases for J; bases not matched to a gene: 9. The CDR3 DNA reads TGTGCCAGCCGCTCCAGACAGGGTACCCAGCATTTT. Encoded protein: CASRSRQGTQHF.